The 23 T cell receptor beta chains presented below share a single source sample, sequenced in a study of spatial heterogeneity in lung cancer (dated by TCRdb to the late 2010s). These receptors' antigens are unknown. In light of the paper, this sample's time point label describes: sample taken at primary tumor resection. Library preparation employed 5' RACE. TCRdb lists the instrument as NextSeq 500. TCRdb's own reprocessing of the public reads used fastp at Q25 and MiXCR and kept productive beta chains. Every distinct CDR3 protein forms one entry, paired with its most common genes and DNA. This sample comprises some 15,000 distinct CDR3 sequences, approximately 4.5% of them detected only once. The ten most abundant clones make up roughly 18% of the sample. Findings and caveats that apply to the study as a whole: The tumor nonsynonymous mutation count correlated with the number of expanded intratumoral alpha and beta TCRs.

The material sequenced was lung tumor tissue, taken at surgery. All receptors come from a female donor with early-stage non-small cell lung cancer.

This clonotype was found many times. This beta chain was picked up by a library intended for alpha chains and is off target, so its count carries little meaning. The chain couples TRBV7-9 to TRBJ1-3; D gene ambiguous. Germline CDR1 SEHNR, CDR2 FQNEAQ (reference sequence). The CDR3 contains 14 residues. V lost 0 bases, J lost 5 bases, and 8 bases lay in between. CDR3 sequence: CASSLAGSRNTIYF. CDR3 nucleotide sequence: TGTGCCAGCAGCTTAGCGGGGTCTAGAAACACCATATATTTT. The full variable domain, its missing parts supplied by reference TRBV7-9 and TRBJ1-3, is DTGVSQNPRHKITKRGQNVTFRCDPISEHNRLYWYRQTLGQGPEFLTYFQNEAQLEKSRLLSDRFSAERPKGSFSTLEIQRTEQGDSAMYLCASSLAGSRNTIYFGEGSWLTVV.

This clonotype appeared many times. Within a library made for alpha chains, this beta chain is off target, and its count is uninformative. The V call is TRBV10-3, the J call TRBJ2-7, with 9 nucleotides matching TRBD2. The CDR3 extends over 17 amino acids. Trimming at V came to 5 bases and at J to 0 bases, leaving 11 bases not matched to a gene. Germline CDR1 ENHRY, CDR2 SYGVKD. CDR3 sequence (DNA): TGTGCCATCAGTCGGACTAGCGAGGGGGGTAGCTCCTACGAGCAGTACTTC. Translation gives CAISRTSEGGSSYEQYF.

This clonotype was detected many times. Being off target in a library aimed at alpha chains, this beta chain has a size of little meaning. CDR3 sequence reads: CASSYEASTDTQYF. CDR3 nucleotides: TGTGCCAGCAGTTACGAGGCCTCCACAGATACGCAGTATTTT. J is TRBJ2-3 and V is TRBV6-5, with D unresolved. The V gene's germline CDR1 is MNHEY and CDR2 SVGAGI. V was pared by 2 bases and J by 2 bases, with 8 bases between. CDR3 length: 14 residues.

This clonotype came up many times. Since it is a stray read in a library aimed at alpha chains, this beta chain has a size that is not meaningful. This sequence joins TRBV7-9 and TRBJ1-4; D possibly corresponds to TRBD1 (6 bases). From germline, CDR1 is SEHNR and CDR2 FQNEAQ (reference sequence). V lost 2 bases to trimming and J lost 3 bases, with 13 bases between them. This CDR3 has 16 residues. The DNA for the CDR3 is TGTGCCAGCAGCTTACGGCAGGGGCTGGCTAATGAAAAACTGTTTTTT. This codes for CASSLRQGLANEKLFF.

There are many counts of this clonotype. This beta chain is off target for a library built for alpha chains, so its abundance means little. The CDR3 nucleotides read TGTGCCAGCAGCTACACTAGCGGAACCTACAATGAGCAGTTCTTC. This codes for CASSYTSGTYNEQFF. This chain uses TRBV7-6 with TRBJ2-1; 8 bases are shared with TRBD2. V lost 4 bases and J lost 2; bases outside the gene matches: 4. The CDR3 length is 15 residues. CDR1 SGHVS and CDR2 FNYEAQ come from the germline V gene.

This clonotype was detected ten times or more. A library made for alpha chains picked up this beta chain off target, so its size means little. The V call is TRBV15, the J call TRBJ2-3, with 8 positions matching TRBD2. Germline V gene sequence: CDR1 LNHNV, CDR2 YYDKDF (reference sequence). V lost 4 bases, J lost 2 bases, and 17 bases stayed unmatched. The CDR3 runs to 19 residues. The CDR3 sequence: CATSNPVARAGDYTDTQYF. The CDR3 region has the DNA TGTGCCACCAGCAATCCCGTGGCGCGAGCGGGGGATTACACAGATACGCAGTATTTT.

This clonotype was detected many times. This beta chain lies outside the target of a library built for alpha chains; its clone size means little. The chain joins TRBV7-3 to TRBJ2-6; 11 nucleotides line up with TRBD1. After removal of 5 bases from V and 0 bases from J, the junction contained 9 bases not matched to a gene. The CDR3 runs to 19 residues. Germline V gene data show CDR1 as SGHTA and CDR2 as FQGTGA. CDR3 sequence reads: CASSLGQGAPRSGANVLTF. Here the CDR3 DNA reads TGTGCCAGCAGCCTCGGACAGGGGGCGCCACGCTCTGGGGCCAACGTCCTGACTTTC.

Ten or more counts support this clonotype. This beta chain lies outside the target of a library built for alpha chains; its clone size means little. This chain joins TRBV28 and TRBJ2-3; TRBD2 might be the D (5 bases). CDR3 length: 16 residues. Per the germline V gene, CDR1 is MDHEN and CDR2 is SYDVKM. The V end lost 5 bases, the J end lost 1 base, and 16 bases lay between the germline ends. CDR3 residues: CASSPPLGSGTDTQYF. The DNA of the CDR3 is TGTGCCAGCAGTCCCCCTTTGGGTAGCGGCACAGATACGCAGTATTTT.

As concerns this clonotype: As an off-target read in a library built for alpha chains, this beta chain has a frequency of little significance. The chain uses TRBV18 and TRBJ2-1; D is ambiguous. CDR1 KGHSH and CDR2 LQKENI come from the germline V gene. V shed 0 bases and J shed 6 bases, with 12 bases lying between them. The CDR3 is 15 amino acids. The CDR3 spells CASSPPSAGPNEQFF. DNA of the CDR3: TGTGCCAGCTCACCACCGTCGGCAGGTCCCAATGAGCAGTTCTTC.

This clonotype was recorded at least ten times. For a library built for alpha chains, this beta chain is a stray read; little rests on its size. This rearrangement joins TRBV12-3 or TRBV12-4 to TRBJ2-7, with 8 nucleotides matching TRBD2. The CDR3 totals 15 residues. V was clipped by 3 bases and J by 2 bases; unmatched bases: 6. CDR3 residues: CASSLGLEGAYEQYF. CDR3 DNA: TGTGCCAGCAGTTTGGGACTAGAGGGGGCCTACGAGCAGTACTTC.

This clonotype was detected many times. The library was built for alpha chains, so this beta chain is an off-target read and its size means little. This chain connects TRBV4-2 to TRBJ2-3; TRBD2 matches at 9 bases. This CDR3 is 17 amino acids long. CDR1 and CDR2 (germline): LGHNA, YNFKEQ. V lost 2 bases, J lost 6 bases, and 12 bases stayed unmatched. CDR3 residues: CASSQLSGGGAGDTQYF. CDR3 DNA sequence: TGTGCCAGCAGCCAACTCTCGGGCGGGGGGGCCGGTGATACGCAGTATTTT.

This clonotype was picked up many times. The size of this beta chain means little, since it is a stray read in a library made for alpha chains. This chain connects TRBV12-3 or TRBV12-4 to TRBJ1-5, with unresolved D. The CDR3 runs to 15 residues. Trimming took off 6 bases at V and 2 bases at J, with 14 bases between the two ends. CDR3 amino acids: CASSPEVSRNQPQHF. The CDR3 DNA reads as TGTGCCAGCAGCCCTGAGGTATCGCGCAATCAGCCCCAGCATTTT.

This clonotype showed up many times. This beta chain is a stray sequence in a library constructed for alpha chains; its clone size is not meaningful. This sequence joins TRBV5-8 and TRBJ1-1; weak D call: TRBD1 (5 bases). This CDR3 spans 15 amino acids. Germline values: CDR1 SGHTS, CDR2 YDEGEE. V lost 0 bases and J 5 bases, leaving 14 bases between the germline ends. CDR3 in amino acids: CASSLVQGRWTEAFF. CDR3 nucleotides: TGTGCCAGCAGCTTGGTCCAGGGACGGTGGACTGAAGCTTTCTTT. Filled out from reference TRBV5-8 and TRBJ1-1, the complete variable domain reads EAGVTQSPTHLIKTRGQQATLRCSPISGHTSVYWYQQALGLGLQFLLWYDEGEERNRGNFPPRFSGRQFPNYSSELNVNALELEDSALYLCASSLVQGRWTEAFFGQGTRLTVV.

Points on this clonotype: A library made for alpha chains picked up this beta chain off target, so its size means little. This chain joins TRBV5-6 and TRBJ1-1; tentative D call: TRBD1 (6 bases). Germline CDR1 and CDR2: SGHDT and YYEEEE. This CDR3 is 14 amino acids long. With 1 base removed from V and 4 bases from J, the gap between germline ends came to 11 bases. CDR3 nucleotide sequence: TGTGCCAGCAGCTTGTGGGGGGGCTCCACTGAAGCTTTCTTT. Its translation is CASSLWGGSTEAFF.

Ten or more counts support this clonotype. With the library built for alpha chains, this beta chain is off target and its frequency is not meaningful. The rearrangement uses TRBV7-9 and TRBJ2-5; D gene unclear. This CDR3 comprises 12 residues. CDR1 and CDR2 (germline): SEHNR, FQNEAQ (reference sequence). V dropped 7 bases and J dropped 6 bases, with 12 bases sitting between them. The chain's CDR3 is CASTLLEKTQYF. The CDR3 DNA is TGTGCCAGCACCCTTCTTGAGAAGACCCAGTACTTC.

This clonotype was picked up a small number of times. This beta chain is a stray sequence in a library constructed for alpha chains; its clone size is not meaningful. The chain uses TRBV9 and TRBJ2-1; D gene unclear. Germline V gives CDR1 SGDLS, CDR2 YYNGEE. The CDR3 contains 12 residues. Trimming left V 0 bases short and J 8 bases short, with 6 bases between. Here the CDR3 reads CASSVVEDEQFF. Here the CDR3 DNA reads TGTGCCAGCAGCGTAGTGGAAGATGAGCAGTTCTTC.

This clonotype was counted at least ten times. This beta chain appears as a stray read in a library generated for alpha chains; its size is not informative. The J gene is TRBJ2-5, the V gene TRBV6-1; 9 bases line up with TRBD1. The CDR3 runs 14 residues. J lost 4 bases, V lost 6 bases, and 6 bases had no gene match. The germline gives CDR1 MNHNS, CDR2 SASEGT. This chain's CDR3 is CASRTGGEGETQYF. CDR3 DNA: TGTGCCAGCAGGACAGGGGGGGAGGGAGAGACCCAGTACTTC.

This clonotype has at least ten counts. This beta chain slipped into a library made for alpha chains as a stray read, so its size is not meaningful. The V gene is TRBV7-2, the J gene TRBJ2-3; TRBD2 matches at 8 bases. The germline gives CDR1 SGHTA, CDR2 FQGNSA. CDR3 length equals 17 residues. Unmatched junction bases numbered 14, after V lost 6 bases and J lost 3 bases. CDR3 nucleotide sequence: TGTGCCAGCAGTTATGGTATCGGGGGGGCCAGGACAGATACGCAGTATTTT. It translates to CASSYGIGGARTDTQYF.

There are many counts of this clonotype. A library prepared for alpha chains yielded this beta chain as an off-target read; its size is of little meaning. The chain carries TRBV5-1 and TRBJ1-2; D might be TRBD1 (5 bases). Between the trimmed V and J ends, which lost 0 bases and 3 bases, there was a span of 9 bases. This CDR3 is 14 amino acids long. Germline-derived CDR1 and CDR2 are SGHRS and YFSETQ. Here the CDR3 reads CASSLAVGDYGYTF. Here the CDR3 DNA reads TGCGCCAGCAGCTTGGCTGTAGGGGACTATGGCTACACCTTC.

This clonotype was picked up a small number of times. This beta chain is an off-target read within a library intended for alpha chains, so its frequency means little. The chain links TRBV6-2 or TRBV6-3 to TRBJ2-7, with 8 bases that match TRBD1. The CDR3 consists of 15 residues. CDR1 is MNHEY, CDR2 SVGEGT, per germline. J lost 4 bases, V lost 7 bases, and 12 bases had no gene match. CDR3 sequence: CASTQTDRVRYEQYF. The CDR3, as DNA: TGTGCCAGCACCCAAACGGACAGGGTACGGTACGAGCAGTACTTC.

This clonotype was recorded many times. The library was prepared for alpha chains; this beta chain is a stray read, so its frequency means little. The CDR3 DNA follows: TGTGCCAGCAGCCCCGCCGGGACTAGCGGAGAAGAGACCCAGTACTTC. This codes for CASSPAGTSGEETQYF. The V and J genes are TRBV28 and TRBJ2-5; 11 bases agree with TRBD2. Per germline, CDR1 MDHEN and CDR2 SYDVKM. The J segment lost 3 bases and the V segment lost 6 bases, leaving 9 bases of the junction unmatched. CDR3 length equals 16 residues.

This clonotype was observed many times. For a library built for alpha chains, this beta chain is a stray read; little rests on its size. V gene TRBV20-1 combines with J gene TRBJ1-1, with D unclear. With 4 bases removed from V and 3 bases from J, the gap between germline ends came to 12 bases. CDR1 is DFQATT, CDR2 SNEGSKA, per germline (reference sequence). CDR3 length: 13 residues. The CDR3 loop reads CSANQGLDTEAFF. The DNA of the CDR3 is TGCAGTGCTAATCAAGGGTTGGACACTGAAGCTTTCTTT.

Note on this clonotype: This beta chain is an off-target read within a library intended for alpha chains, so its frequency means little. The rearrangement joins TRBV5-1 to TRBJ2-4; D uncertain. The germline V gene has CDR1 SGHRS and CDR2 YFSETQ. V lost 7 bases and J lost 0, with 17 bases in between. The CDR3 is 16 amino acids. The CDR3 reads CASGPPGPLAKNIQYF. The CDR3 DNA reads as TGCGCCAGCGGGCCCCCCGGGCCCCTAGCCAAAAACATTCAGTACTTC.